The table lists the clone carrying this T cell receptor (beta chain) with a few counts. This specimen belongs to a study of blood T cell repertoires in COVID-19. Study background: From the United States, Italy and Spain came samples of acute and convalescent COVID-19. From T cells, B-cell-depleted T cells, or PBMCs came the material, which was cDNA or gDNA.

Germline values: CDR1 LGHNT, CDR2 FRNRAP. The CDR3 totals 15 residues. V was cut by 5 bases and J by 3 bases, with 14 bases left in between. In the original processing: Cell counts per sample came from amplifying reference gene primers. Libraries were prepared by immunoSEQ multiplex PCR; TCRdb keeps only in-frame clonotypes and omits some of them. The V and J calls and clone size were taken over from that table, and D and trimming were inferred from the DNA. The repertoire holds 100,000 to 150,000 clones, approximately 77% seen once, with 6.5% to 9% in the top ten. The sequencing sample was made of peripheral blood. This sequence joins TRBV12-5 and TRBJ2-1; the D gene is possibly TRBD2 (6 bases). The TCR originated in a human donor in a cohort sampled during active COVID-19. The CDR3: CASGDFYGGYNEQFF. CDR3 nucleotide sequence: TGTGCTAGTGGTGATTTCTACGGGGGCTACAATGAGCAGTTCTTC.